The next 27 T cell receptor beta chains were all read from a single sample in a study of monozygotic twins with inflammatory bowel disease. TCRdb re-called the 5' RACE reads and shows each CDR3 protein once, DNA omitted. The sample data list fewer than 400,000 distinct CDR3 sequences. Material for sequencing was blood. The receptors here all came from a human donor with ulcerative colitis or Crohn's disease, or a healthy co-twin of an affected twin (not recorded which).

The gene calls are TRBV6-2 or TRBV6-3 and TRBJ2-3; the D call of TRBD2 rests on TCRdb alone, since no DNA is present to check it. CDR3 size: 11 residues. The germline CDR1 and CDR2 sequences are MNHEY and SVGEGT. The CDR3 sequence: CASGTSYTQYF.

Here the CDR3 reads CASSVDFGPNEKLFF. The chain uses TRBV9 and TRBJ1-4. Germline CDR1 and CDR2: SGDLS and YYNGEE. The CDR3 runs to 15 residues.

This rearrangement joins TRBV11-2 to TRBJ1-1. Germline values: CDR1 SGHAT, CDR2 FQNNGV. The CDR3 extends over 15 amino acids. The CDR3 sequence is CASSVGVLRIIEAFF.

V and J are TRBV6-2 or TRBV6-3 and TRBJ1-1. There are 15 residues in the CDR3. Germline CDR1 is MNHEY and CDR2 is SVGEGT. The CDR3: CASSYSARTNTEAFF.

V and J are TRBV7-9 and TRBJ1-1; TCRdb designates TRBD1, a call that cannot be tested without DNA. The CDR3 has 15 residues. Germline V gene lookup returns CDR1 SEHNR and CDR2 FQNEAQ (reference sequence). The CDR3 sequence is CASSLYPTGSTEAFF.

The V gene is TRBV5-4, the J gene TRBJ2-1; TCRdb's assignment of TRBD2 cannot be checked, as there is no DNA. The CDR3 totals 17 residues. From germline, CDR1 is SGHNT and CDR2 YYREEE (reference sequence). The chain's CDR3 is CASSVGSSGGPGNEQFF.

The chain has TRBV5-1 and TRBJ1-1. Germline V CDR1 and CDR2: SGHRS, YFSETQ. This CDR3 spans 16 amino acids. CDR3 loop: CASSLKQSNWGTEAFF.

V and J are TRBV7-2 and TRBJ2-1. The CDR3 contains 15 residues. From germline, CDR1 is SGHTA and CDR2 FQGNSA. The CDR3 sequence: CASSSKMTGNNEQFF. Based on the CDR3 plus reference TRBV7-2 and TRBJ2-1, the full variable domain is GAGVSQSPSNKVTEKGKDVELRCDPISGHTALYWYRQSLGQGLEFLIYFQGNSAPDKSGLPSDRFSAERTGGSVSTLTIQRTQQEDSAVYLCASSSKMTGNNEQFFGPGTRLTVL.

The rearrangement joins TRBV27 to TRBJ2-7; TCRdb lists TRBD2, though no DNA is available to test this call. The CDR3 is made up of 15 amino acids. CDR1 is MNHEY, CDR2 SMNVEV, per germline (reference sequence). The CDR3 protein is CASSQGTSGNNEQYF.

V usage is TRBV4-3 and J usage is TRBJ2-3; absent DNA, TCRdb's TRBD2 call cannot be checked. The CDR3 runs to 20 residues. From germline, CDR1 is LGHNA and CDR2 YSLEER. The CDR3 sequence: CASSQEVNLAGPISTDTQYF.

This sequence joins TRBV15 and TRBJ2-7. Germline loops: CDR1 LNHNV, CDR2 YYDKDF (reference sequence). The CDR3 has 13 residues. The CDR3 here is CATSRDMAYEQYF.

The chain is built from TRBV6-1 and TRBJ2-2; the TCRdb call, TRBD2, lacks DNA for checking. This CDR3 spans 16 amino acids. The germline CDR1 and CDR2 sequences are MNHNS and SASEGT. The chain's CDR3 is CASSAGTSGPTGELFF.

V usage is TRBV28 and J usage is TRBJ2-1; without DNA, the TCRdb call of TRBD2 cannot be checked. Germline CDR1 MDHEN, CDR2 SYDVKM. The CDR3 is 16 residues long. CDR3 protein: CASSPAQRGGHNEQFF.

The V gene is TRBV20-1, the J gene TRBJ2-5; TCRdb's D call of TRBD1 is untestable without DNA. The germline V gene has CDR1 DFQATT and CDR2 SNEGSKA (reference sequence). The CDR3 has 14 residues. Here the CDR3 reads CSAVPGGVVETQYF.

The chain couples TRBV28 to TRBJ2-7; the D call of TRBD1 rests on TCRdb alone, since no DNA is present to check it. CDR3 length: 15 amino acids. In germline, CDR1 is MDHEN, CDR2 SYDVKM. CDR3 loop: CASSRTGGISYEQYF. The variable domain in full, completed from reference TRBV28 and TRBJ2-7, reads DVKVTQSSRYLVKRTGEKVFLECVQDMDHENMFWYRQDPGLGLRLIYFSYDVKMKEKGDIPEGYSVSREKKERFSLILESASTNQTSMYLCASSRTGGISYEQYFGPGTRLTVT.

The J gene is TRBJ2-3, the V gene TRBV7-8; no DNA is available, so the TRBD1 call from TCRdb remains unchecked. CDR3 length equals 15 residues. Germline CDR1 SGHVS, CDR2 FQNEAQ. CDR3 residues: CASRSGGVRTDTQYF.

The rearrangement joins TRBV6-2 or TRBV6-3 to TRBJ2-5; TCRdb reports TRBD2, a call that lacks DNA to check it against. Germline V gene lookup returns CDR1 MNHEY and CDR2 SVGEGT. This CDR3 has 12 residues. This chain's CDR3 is CAVEATWETQYF.

CDR3 protein: CSARIAEPGSTDTQYF. The J gene is TRBJ2-3, the V gene TRBV20-1; the TCRdb D gene call, TRBD2, has no DNA to confirm it. The CDR3 has 16 residues. In germline, CDR1 is DFQATT, CDR2 SNEGSKA (reference sequence).

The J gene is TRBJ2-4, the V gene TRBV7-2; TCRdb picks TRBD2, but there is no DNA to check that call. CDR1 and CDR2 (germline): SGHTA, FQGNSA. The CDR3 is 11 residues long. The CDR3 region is CASSPGTIEYF.

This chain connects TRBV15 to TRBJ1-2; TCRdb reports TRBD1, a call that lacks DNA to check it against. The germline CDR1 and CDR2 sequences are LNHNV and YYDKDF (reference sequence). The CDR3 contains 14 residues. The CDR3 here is CATSKRQGGYGYTF. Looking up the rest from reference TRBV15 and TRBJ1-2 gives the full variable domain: DAMVIQNPRYQVTQFGKPVTLSCSQTLNHNVMYWYQQKSSQAPKLLFHYYDKDFNNEADTPDNFQSRRPNTSFCFLDIRSPGLGDTAMYLCATSKRQGGYGYTFGSGTRLTVV.

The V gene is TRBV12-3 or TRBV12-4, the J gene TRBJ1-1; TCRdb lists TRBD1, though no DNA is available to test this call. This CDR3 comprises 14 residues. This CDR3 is CASSLSGGHTEAFF.

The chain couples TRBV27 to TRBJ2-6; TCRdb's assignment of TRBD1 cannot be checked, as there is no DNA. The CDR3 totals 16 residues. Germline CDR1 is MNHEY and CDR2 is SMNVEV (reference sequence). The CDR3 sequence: CASSLRGQGGANVLTF.

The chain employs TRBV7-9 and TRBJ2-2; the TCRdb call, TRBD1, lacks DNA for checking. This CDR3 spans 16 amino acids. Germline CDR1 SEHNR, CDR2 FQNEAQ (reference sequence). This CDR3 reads CASSPTGFVDTGELFF. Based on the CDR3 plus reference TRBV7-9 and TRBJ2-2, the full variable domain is DTGVSQNPRHKITKRGQNVTFRCDPISEHNRLYWYRQTLGQGPEFLTYFQNEAQLEKSRLLSDRFSAERPKGSFSTLEIQRTEQGDSAMYLCASSPTGFVDTGELFFGEGSRLTVL.

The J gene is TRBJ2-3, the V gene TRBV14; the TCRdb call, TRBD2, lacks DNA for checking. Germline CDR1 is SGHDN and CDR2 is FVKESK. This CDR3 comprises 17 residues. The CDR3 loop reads CASSHLRTSGGTDTQYF.

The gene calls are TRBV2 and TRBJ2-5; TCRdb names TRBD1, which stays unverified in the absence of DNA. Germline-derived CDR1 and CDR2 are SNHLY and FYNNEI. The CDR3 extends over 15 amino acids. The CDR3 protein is CASRAGQGMTGTQYF.

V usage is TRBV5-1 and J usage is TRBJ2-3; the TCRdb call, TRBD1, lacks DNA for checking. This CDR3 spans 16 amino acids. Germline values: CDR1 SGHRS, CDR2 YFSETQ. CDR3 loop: CASSLQGVRGTDTQYF. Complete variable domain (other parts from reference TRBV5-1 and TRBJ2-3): KAGVTQTPRYLIKTRGQQVTLSCSPISGHRSVSWYQQTPGQGLQFLFEYFSETQRNKGNFPGRFSGRQFSNSRSEMNVSTLELGDSALYLCASSLQGVRGTDTQYFGPGTRLTVL.

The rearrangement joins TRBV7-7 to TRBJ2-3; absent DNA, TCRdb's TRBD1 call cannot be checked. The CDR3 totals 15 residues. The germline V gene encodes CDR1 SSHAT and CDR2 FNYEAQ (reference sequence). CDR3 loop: CASSRRQGLTDTQYF. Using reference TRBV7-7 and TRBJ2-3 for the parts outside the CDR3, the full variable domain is GAGVSQSPRYKVTKRGQDVTLRCDPISSHATLYWYQQALGQGPEFLTYFNYEAQPDKSGLPSDRFSAERPEGSISTLTIQRTEQRDSAMYRCASSRRQGLTDTQYFGPGTRLTVL.